The clone carrying this T cell receptor beta chain was found a few times. The antigen remains undetermined. The sample comes from a study of shared clonotypes between healthy human individuals. Background on the study: There were three CD4 naive, three CD4 memory, two CD8 naive and one CD8 memory plates per donor. Study observations and caveats: Tissue TCR repertoires likely differ from these blood-only repertoires. Larger estimated richness was generally seen in naive subsets than in memory subsets.

The method was immunoSEQ multiplex PCR; TCRdb's version includes in-frame clones alone and lacks a portion of them. The top ten clones hold around 1.7% of a sample with 550,000 to 850,000 clones, 72% of them seen once. Per germline, CDR1 SGHRS and CDR2 YFSETQ. The V and J ends lost 0 bases and 1 base respectively, with 11 bases between them. CDR3 size: 16 residues. The sequencing sample was made of memory CD4+ T cells sorted from blood. The subset here: CD45RA-negative fraction. The clonotype was recovered from a woman aged 25 to 45 in good health. The rearrangement links TRBV5-1 to TRBJ2-4; the D is unclear. The CDR3 protein is CASSLGGGVAKNIQYF. The CDR3 DNA follows: TGCGCCAGCAGCTTGGGTGGCGGCGTGGCCAAAAACATTCAGTACTTC.